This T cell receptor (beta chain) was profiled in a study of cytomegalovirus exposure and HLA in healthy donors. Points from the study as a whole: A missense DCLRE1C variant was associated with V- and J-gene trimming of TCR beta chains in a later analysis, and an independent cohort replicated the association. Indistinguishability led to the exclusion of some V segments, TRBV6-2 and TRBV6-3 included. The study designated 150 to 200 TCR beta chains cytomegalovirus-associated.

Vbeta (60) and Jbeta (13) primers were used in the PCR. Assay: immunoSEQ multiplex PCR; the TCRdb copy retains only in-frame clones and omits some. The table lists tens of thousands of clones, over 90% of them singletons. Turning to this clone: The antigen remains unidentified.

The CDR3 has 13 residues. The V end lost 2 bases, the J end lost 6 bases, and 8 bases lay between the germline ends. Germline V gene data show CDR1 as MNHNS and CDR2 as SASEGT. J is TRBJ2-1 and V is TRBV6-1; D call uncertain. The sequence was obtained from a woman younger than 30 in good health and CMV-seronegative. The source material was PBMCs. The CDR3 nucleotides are TGTGCCAGCAGTGAACGGGTCTCCAATGAGCAGTTCTTC. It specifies CASSERVSNEQFF.